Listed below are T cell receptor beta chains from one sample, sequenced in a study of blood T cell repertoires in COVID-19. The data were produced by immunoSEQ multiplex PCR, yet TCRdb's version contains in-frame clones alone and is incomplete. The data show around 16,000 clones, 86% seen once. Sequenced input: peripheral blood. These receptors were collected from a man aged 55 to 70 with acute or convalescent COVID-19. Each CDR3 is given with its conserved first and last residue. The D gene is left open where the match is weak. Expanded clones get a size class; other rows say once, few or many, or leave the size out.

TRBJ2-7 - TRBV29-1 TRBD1 CSVRQGAYEQYF TGCAGCGTGAGACAGGGGGCCTACGAGCAGTACTTC
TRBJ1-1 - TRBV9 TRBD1 CASSVASGQGASEAFF TGTGCCAGCAGCGTAGCAAGCGGACAGGGGGCTTCTGAAGCTTTCTTT
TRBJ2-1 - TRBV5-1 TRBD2 CASSFARTSGSVDNEQFF TGCGCCAGCAGCTTTGCTAGAACTAGCGGGAGCGTCGACAATGAGCAGTTCTTC
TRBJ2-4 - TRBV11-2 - CASSLDLTAEAKNIQYF TGTGCCAGCAGCTTAGATCTCACCGCTGAGGCCAAAAACATTCAGTACTTC
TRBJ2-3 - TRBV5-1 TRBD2 CASSLSSGGAVDTQYF TGCGCCAGCAGCTTGAGCAGCGGGGGGGCGGTAGATACGCAGTATTTT
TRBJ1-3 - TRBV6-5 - CASSGHSSGNTIYF TGTGCCAGCAGCGGACACTCCTCTGGAAACACCATATATTTT
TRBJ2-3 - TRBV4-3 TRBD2 CASSQDGTSGSTDTQYF TGCGCCAGCAGCCAAGATGGGACTAGCGGGAGCACAGATACGCAGTATTTT
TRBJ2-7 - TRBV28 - CASSLSVGQSLTYEQYF TGTGCCAGCAGTTTATCCGTGGGACAAAGTTTAACCTACGAGCAGTACTTC
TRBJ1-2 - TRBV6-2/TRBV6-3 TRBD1 CASSWDRGDYGYTF TGTGCCAGCAGTTGGGACAGGGGCGACTATGGCTACACCTTC
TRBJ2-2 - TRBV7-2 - CASSFLGQGGTGELFF TGTGCCAGCAGCTTTTTAGGACAGGGAGGGACCGGGGAGCTGTTTTTT
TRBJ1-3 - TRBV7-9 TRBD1 CASSGDRGTGNTIYF TGTGCCAGCAGCGGGGACAGGGGGACTGGAAACACCATATATTTT
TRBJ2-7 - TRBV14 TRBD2 CASSPGGSAPRYF TGTGCCAGCAGCCCGGGGGGATCGGCTCCCCGTTACTTC
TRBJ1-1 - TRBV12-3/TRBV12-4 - CASTKNTEAFF TGTGCCAGCACCAAGAACACTGAAGCTTTCTTT
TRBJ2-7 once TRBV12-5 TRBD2 CASGRGSNDEQYF TGTGCTAGTGGTCGCGGGAGTAACGACGAGCAATACTTC
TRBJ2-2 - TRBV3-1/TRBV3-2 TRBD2 CASSQVFGRGGLTGRSTGELFF TGTGCCAGCAGCCAAGTCTTTGGGCGGGGGGGCCTCACTGGCCGAAGCACCGGGGAGCTGTTTTTT
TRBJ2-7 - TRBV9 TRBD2 CASSESGVTDEQYF TGTGCCAGCAGCGAGAGCGGGGTCACGGACGAGCAGTACTTC
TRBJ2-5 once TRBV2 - CASRLDWHQETQYF TGTGCCAGCAGACTCGACTGGCACCAAGAGACCCAGTACTTC
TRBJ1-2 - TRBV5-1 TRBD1 CASSYTAGQTNYGYTF TGCGCCAGCAGCTACACTGCGGGACAGACTAACTATGGCTACACCTTC
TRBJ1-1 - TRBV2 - CASSGPNMNTEAFF TGTGCCAGCAGTGGTCCGAACATGAACACTGAAGCTTTCTTT
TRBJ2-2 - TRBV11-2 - CASRSIRGALFGELFF TGTGCCAGCAGGTCTATTAGGGGCGCCCTGTTCGGGGAGCTGTTTTTT
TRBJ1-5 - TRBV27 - CASSLWGGAYSNQPQHF TGTGCCAGCAGTTTATGGGGGGGGGCGTATAGCAATCAGCCCCAGCATTTT
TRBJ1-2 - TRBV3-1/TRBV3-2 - CASSHVNEGGYTF TGTGCCAGCAGCCACGTGAATGAGGGTGGCTACACCTTC
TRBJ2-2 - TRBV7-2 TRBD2 CASSLGGGWNTGELFF TGTGCCAGCAGCTTGGGCGGGGGGTGGAACACCGGGGAGCTGTTTTTT
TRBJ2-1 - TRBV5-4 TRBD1 CASSLGHRGSYNEQFF TGTGCCAGCAGCCTGGGACACAGGGGCTCCTACAATGAGCAGTTCTTC
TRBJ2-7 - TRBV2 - CASSDPGEGRLLSGGAYF TGTGCCAGCAGTGACCCAGGGGAAGGTCGCCTTTTGAGTGGAGGTGCGTACTTC
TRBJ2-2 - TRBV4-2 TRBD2 CASSQGTSGAANTGELFF TGTGCCAGCAGCCAAGGGACTAGCGGAGCCGCGAACACCGGGGAGCTGTTTTTT
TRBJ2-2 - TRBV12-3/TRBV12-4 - CAGAVTRTGELFF TGTGCCGGTGCGGTTACACGCACCGGGGAGCTGTTTTTT
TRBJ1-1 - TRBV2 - CASRAGSTEAFF TGTGCCAGCAGGGCAGGGTCCACTGAAGCTTTCTTT
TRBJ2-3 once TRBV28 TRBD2 CASSFWTSGFTDTQYF TGTGCCAGCAGTTTCTGGACTAGCGGCTTCACAGATACGCAGTATTTT
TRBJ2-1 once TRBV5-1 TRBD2 CASSLEGSGRAHTEQFF TGCGCCAGCAGCTTGGAAGGGAGCGGGAGGGCCCACACTGAGCAGTTCTTC
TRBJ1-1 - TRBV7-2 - CASSLPREETEAFF TGTGCCAGCAGCTTGCCCCGAGAGGAAACTGAAGCTTTCTTT
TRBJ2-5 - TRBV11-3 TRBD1 CASSLGRQGQETQYF TGTGCCAGCAGCTTGGGTCGACAGGGCCAAGAGACCCAGTACTTC
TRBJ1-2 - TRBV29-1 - CSVGGRVGGYTF TGCAGCGTTGGGGGCAGGGTCGGTGGCTACACCTTC
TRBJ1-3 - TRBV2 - CASSAVGNTIYF TGTGCCAGCAGTGCGGTCGGAAACACCATATATTTT
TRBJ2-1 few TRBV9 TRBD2 CASSVGTSGRPPYNEQFF TGTGCCAGCAGCGTAGGGACTAGCGGGAGGCCCCCCTACAATGAGCAGTTCTTC
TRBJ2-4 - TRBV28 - CASKGQGNRVAKNIQYF TGTGCCAGCAAGGGCCAGGGTAACCGGGTAGCCAAAAACATTCAGTACTTC
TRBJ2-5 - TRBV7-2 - CASSRFPGRGYF TGTGCCAGCAGCCGATTCCCAGGGCGCGGGTACTTC
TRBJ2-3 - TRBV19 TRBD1 CASSGTGGRLNTDTQYF TGTGCCAGTAGCGGGACAGGGGGGCGTTTGAACACAGATACGCAGTATTTT
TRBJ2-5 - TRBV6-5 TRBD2 CASSYSGLDPRETQYF TGTGCCAGCAGTTACTCCGGACTAGACCCGAGAGAGACCCAGTACTTC
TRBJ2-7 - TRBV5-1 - CASSLAEGTYEQYF TGCGCCAGCAGCTTGGCCGAGGGTACCTACGAGCAGTACTTC
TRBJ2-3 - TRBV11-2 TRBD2 CASSLGRRGGDTQYF TGTGCCAGCAGCTTAGGGCGGCGGGGGGGAGATACGCAGTATTTT
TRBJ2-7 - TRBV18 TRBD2 CASSPRRGGESEQYF TGTGCCAGCTCACCACGCCGGGGGGGAGAGTCCGAGCAGTACTTC
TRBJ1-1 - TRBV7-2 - CASSYPPQGNTEAFF TGTGCCAGCAGCTATCCCCCTCAGGGGAACACTGAAGCTTTCTTT
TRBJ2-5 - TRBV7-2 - CASSPWGEETQYF TGTGCCAGCAGCCCTTGGGGGGAAGAGACCCAGTACTTC
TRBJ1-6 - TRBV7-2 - CASSLVVYVGGGSPLHF TGTGCCAGCAGCTTAGTGGTATATGTGGGGGGGGGATCACCCCTCCACTTT
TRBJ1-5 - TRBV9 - CASSVGSGSNQPQHF TGTGCCAGCAGCGTAGGGTCAGGGAGCAATCAGCCCCAGCATTTT